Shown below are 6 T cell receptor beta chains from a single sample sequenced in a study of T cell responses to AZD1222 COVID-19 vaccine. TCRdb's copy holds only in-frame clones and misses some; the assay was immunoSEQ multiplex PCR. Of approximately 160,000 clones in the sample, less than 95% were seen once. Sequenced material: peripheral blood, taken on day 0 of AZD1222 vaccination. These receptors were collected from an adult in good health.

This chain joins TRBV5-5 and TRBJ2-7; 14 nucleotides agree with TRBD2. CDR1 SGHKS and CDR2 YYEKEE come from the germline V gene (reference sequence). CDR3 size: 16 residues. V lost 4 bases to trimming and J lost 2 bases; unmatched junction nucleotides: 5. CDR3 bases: TGTGCCAGCAGCCTGGGGACTAGCGGGGGCACCTACGAGCAGTACTTC. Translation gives CASSLGTSGGTYEQYF.

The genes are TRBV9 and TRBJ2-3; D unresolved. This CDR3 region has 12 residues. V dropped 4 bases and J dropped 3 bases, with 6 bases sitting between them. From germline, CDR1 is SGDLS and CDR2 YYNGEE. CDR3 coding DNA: TGTGCCAGCAGCCCCATGACAGATACGCAGTATTTT. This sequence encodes CASSPMTDTQYF.

This chain's CDR3 is CASSPGQAVAYEQYF. For the CDR3, the DNA is TGTGCCAGCTCACCGGGACAGGCGGTTGCTTACGAGCAGTACTTC. The chain couples TRBV18 to TRBJ2-7; TRBD1 matches 8 bases. Looked up from germline, CDR1 is KGHSH and CDR2 is LQKENI. This CDR3 comprises 15 residues. V shed 3 bases, J shed 4 bases, and the junction held 8 bases outside the gene matches.

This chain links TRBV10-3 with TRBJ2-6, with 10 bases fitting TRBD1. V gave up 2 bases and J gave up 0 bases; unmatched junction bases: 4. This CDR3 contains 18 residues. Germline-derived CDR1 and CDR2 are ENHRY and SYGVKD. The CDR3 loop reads CAISEPGQGVSGANVLTF. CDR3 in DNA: TGTGCCATCAGTGAGCCCGGACAGGGGGTCTCTGGGGCCAACGTCCTGACTTTC.

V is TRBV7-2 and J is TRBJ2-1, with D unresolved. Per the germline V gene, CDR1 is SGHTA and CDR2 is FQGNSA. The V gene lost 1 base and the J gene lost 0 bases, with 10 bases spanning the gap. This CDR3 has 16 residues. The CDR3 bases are TGTGCCAGCAGCTTAGTTCTATCCCGCTCCTACAATGAGCAGTTCTTC. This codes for CASSLVLSRSYNEQFF.

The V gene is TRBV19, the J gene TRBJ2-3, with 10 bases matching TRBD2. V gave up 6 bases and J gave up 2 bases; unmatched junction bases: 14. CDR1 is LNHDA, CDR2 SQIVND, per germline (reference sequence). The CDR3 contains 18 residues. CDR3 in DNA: TGTGCCAGTAGACGGGGTAGCGGGGGGTCGAGACACACAGATACGCAGTATTTT. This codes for CASRRGSGGSRHTDTQYF.